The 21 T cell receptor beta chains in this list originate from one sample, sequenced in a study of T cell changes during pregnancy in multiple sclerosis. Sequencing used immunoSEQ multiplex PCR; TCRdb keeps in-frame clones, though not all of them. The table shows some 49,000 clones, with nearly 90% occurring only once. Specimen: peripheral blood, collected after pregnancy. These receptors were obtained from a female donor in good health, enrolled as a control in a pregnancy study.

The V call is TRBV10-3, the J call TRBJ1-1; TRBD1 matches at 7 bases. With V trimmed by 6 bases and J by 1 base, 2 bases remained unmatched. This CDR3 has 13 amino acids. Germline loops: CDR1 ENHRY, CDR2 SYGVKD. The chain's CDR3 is CAIRGTANTEAFF. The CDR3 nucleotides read TGTGCCATCAGGGGGACAGCGAACACTGAAGCTTTCTTT.

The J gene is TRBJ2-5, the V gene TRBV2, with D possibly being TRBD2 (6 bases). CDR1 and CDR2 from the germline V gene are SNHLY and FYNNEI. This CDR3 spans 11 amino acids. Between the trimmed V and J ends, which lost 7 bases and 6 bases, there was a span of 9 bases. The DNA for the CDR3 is TGTGCCAGCACCGGGAGACAGACCCAGTACTTC. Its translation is CASTGRQTQYF.

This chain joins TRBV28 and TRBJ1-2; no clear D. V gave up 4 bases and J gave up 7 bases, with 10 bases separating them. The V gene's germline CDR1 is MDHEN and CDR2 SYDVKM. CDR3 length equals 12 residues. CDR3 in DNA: TGTGCCAGCAGTTCTCTCTTGAGTGGCTACACCTTC. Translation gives CASSSLLSGYTF.

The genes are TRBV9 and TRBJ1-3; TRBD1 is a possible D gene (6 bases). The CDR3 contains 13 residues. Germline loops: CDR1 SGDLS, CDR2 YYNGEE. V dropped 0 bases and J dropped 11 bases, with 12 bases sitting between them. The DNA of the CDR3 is TGTGCCAGCAGCGTAGGCGGGGGGCCTCCCATATATTTT. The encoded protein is CASSVGGGPPIYF.

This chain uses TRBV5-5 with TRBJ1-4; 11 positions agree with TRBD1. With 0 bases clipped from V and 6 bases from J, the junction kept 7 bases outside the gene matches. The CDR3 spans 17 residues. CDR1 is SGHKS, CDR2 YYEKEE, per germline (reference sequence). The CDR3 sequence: CASSLDSGTGGYEKLFF. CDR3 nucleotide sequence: TGTGCCAGCAGCTTGGATTCCGGGACAGGGGGATATGAAAAACTGTTTTTT.

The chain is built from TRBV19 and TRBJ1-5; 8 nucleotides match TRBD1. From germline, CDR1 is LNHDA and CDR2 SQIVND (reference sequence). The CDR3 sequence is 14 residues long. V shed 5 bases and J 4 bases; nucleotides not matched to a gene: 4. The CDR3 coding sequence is TGTGCCAGTAGTTCCACAGGGGGGAATCAGCCCCAGCATTTT. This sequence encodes CASSSTGGNQPQHF.

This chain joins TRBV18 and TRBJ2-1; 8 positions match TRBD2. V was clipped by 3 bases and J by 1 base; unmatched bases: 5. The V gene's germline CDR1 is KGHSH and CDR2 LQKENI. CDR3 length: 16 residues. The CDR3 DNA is TGTGCCAGCTCACCTGCGCGGGGGGATTCCTACAATGAGCAGTTCTTC. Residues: CASSPARGDSYNEQFF.

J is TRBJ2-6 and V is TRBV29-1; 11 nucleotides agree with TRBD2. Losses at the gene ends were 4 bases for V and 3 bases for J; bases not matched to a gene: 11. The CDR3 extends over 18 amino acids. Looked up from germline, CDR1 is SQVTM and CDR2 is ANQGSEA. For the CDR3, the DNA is TGCAGCGTTGCGGTAGTAGCGGGAGGGCCGGGTGGGGCCAACGTCCTGACTTTC. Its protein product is CSVAVVAGGPGGANVLTF.

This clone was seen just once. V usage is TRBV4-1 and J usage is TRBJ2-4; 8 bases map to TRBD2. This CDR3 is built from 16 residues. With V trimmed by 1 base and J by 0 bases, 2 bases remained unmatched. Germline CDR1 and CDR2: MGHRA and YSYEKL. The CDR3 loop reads CASSQVTSGAKNIQYF. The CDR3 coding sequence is TGCGCCAGCAGCCAAGTAACTAGCGGAGCCAAAAACATTCAGTACTTC.

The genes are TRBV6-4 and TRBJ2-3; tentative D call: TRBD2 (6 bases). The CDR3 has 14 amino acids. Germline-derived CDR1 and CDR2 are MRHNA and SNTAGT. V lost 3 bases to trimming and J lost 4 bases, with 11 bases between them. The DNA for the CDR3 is TGTGCCAGCAGTGAATTATCGGGGGCAGATACGCAGTATTTT. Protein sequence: CASSELSGADTQYF.

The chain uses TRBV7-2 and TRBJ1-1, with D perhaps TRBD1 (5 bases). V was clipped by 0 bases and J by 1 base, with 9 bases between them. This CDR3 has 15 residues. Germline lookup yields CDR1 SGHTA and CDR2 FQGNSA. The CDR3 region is CASSLARTKNTEAFF. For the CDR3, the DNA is TGTGCCAGCAGCTTAGCACGGACAAAGAACACTGAAGCTTTCTTT.

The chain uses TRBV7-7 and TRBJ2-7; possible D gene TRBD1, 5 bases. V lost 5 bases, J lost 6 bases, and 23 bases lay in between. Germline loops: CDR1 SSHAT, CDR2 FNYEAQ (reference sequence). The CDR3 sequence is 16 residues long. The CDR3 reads CASSLPTVHAKLEQYF. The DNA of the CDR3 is TGTGCCAGCAGCCTGCCGACAGTTCACGCCAAACTCGAGCAGTACTTC.

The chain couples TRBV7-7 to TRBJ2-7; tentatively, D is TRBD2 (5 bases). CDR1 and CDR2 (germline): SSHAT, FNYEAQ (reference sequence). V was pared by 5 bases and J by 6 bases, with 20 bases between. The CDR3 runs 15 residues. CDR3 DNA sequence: TGTGCCAGCAGCCCTACCCCCGACGGGGTAGGCGAGCAGTACTTC. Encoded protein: CASSPTPDGVGEQYF. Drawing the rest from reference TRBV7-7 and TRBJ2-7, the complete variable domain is GAGVSQSPRYKVTKRGQDVTLRCDPISSHATLYWYQQALGQGPEFLTYFNYEAQPDKSGLPSDRFSAERPEGSISTLTIQRTEQRDSAMYRCASSPTPDGVGEQYFGPGTRLTVT.

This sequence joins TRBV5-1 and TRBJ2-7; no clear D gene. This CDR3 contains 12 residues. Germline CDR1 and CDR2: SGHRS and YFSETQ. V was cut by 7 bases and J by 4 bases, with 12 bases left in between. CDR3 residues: CASPILAYEQYF. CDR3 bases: TGCGCCAGCCCCATATTGGCATACGAGCAGTACTTC.

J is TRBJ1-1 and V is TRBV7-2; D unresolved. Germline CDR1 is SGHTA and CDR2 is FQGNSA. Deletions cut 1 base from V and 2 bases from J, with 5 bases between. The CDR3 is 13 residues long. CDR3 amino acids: CASSLGTNTEAFF. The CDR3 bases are TGTGCCAGCAGCTTAGGGACTAACACTGAAGCTTTCTTT.

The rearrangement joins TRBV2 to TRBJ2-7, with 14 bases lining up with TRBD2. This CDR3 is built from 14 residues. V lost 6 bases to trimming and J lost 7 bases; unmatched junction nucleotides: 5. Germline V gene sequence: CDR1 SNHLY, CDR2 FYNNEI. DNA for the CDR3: TGTGCCAGCAGGGGACTAGCGGGGGCGAGGGAGCAGTACTTC. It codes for CASRGLAGAREQYF.

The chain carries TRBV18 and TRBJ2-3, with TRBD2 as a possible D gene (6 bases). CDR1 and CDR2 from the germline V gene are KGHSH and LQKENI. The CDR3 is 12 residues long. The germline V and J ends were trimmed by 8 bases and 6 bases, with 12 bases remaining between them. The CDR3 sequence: CASAEGLDTQYF. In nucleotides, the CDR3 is TGTGCCAGCGCGGAGGGGCTGGATACGCAGTATTTT.

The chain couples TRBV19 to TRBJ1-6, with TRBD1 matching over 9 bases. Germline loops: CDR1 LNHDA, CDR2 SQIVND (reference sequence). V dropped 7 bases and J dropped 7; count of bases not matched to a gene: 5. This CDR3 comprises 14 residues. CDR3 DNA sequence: TGTGCCAGTACCCACGGGACAGGGAATTCACCCCTCCACTTT. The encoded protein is CASTHGTGNSPLHF.

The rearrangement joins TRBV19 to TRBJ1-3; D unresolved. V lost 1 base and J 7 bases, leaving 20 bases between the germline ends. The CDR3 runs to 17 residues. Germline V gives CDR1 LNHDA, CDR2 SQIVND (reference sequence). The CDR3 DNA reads TGTGCCAGTAGTATAGGCAGACTACGGGCTTCCCGGAACACCATATATTTT. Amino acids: CASSIGRLRASRNTIYF.

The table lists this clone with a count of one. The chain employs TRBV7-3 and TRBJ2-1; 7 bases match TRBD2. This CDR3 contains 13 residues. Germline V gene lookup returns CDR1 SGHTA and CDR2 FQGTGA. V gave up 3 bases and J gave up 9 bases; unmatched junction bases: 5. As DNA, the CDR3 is TGTGCCAGCAGCTTTTCGGGAGGAACTGAGCAGTTCTTC. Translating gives CASSFSGGTEQFF.

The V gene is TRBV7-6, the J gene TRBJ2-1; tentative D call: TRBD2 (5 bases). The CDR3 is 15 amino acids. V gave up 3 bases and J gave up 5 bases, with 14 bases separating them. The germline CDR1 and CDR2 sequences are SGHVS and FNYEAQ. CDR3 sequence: CASSFLAPPNNEQFF. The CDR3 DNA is TGTGCCAGCAGCTTCTTAGCGCCTCCCAACAATGAGCAGTTCTTC.